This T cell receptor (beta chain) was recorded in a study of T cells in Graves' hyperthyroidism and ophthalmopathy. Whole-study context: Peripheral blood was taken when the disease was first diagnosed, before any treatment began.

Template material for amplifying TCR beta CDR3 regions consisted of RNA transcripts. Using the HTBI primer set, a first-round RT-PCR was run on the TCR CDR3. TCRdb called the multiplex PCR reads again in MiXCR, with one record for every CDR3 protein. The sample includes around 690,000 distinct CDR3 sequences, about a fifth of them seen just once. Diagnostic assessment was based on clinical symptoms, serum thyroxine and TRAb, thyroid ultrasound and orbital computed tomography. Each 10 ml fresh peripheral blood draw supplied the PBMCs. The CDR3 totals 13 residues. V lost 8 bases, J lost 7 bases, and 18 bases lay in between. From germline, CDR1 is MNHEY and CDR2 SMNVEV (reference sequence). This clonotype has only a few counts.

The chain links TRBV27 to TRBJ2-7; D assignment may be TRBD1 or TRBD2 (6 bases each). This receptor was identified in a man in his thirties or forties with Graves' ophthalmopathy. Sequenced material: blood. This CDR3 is CASGAGGGREQYF. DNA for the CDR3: TGTGCCAGCGGGGCCGGAGGGGGGCGGGAGCAGTACTTC.